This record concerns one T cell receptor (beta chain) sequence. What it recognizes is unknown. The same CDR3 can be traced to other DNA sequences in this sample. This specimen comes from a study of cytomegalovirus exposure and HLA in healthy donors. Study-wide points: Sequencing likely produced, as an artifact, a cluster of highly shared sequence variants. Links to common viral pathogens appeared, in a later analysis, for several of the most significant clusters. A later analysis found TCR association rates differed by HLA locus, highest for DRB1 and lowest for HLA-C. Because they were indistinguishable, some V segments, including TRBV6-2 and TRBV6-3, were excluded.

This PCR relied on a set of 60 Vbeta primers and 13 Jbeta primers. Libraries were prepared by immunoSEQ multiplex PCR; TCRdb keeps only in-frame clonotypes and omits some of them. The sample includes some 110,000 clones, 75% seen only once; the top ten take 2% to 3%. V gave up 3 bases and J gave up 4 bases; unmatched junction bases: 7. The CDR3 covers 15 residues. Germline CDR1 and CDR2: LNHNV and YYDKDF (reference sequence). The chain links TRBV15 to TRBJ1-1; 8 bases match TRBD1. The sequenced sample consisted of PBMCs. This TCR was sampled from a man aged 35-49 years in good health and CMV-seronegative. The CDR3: CATSRDRAGGTEAFF. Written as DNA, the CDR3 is TGTGCCACCAGCAGGGACAGGGCGGGCGGCACTGAAGCTTTCTTT.